The 24 T cell receptor beta chains listed next were all sequenced from one sample in a study of blood T cell repertoires in COVID-19. The table came from immunoSEQ multiplex PCR; TCRdb's copy has only in-frame clones and leaves some out. This sample has 490,000 or so clones; over 75% occur once, and the top ten carry less than 2%. Input material: PBMCs or T cells enriched from blood (not recorded which). The receptors here all came from a middle-aged woman who had recovered from COVID-19.

At least ten counts were recorded for this clone. J is TRBJ2-2 and V is TRBV2; the D gene is possibly TRBD1 (5 bases). The V gene's germline CDR1 is SNHLY and CDR2 FYNNEI. Trimming removed 5 bases at V and 1 base at J, with 8 bases between. CDR3 length: 14 residues. In DNA, the CDR3 is TGTGCCAGCAGTCCAACAGGGAACACCGGGGAGCTGTTTTTT. This codes for CASSPTGNTGELFF. Looking up the rest from reference TRBV2 and TRBJ2-2 gives the full variable domain: EPEVTQTPSHQVTQMGQEVILRCVPISNHLYFYWYRQILGQKVEFLVSFYNNEISEKSEIFDDQFSVERPDGSNFTLKIRSTKLEDSAMYFCASSPTGNTGELFFGEGSRLTVL.

The genes are TRBV6-5 and TRBJ2-7; TRBD1 aligns across 8 bases. The CDR3 extends over 14 amino acids. V was pared by 3 bases and J by 6 bases, with 7 bases of the junction left unmatched. Germline V gene data show CDR1 as MNHEY and CDR2 as SVGAGI. The CDR3 loop reads CASSYAGGAGEQYF. CDR3 bases: TGTGCCAGCAGTTATGCAGGGGGCGCGGGCGAGCAGTACTTC.

This clone came up a few times. This chain joins TRBV3-1 (or the pseudogene TRBV3-2) and TRBJ2-4; D not certain. The CDR3 runs to 12 residues. Germline CDR1 is LGHDT and CDR2 is YNNKEL (reference sequence). V lost 1 base and J 5 bases, leaving 3 bases between the germline ends. The CDR3 protein is CASSQAENIQYF. For the CDR3, the DNA is TGTGCCAGCAGCCAAGCAGAAAACATTCAGTACTTC.

This clone was recorded only once. This chain links TRBV30 with TRBJ1-1; maybe TRBD1 (5 bases). The ends were cut back, 2 bases at V and 0 bases at J, with 10 bases in the middle. Per germline, CDR1 GTSNPN and CDR2 SVGIG (reference sequence). The CDR3 consists of 14 residues. The DNA of the CDR3 is TGTGCCTGGAGTAGGAGCAGGGTGAACACTGAAGCTTTCTTT. It specifies CAWSRSRVNTEAFF.

The chain couples TRBV5-1 to TRBJ2-1, with D possibly being TRBD2 (6 bases). The germline V and J ends were trimmed by 2 bases and 0 bases, with 12 bases remaining between them. The CDR3 contains 16 residues. Germline V gene data show CDR1 as SGHRS and CDR2 as YFSETQ. The CDR3 region has the DNA TGCGCCAGCAGCTTATTGGGACTCCGCTCCTACAATGAGCAGTTCTTC. This gives the protein CASSLLGLRSYNEQFF.

This clone was seen just once. CDR3 protein: CASSNSGRATGEQYF. The CDR3 DNA reads TGTGCCAGTAGTAATAGCGGGAGGGCCACGGGAGAGCAGTACTTC. This chain joins TRBV19 and TRBJ2-7; 11 bases line up with TRBD2. The junction had 9 bases not matched to a gene; V was cut back by 4 bases and J by 7 bases. Germline values: CDR1 LNHDA, CDR2 SQIVND (reference sequence). CDR3 length: 15 residues.

J is TRBJ1-5 and V is TRBV10-3; D not certain. V was trimmed by 8 bases and J by 3 bases, leaving 8 bases between them. Germline V gene data show CDR1 as ENHRY and CDR2 as SYGVKD. The CDR3 runs 12 residues. CDR3 region: CAISEANQPQHF. CDR3 bases: TGTGCCATCTCAGAGGCCAATCAGCCCCAGCATTTT.

The chain links TRBV19 to TRBJ2-4; possibly TRBD1 for D (6 bases). Looked up from germline, CDR1 is LNHDA and CDR2 is SQIVND (reference sequence). The germline V and J ends were trimmed by 2 bases and 0 bases, with 14 bases remaining between them. The CDR3 runs to 17 residues. The CDR3 DNA reads TGTGCCAGTAGTATAAGAGGACAGTCCCTAGCCAAAAACATTCAGTACTTC. The encoded protein is CASSIRGQSLAKNIQYF.

This clone has a single count. The chain employs TRBV11-3 and TRBJ2-7; 10 bases line up with TRBD1. CDR1 and CDR2 (germline): SGHNT, YENEEA. V gave up 5 bases and J gave up 4 bases; unmatched junction bases: 14. There are 17 residues in the CDR3. CDR3 loop: CASSPGTGVEGRYEQYF. The CDR3 region has the DNA TGTGCCAGCAGCCCAGGGACAGGGGTAGAAGGTCGGTACGAGCAGTACTTC. Complete variable domain (other parts from reference TRBV11-3 and TRBJ2-7): EAGVVQSPRYKIIEKKQPVAFWCNPISGHNTLYWYLQNLGQGPELLIRYENEEAVDDSQLPKDRFSAERLKGVDSTLKIQPAELGDSAVYLCASSPGTGVEGRYEQYFGPGTRLTVT.

This sequence joins TRBV11-2 and TRBJ2-7; D is perhaps TRBD1 (6 bases). Germline values: CDR1 SGHAT, CDR2 FQNNGV. V was shortened by 4 bases and J by 0 bases, with 19 bases between the two germline ends. The CDR3 runs 17 residues. CDR3 residues: CASSSRPGQHISYEQYF. CDR3 DNA: TGTGCCAGCAGCTCCCGACCGGGACAACATATCTCCTACGAGCAGTACTTC.

The chain recombines TRBV7-9 with TRBJ1-1, with a tentative D call TRBD1 (5 bases). Trimming stripped 5 bases from V and 5 bases from J, with 9 bases between. This CDR3 has 12 amino acids. Germline CDR1 and CDR2: SEHNR and FQNEAQ (reference sequence). CDR3 residues: CASSQGETEAFF. The CDR3 region has the DNA TGTGCCAGCAGCCAAGGGGAAACTGAAGCTTTCTTT.

J is TRBJ2-1 and V is TRBV10-3; TRBD1 matches at 10 bases. The CDR3 totals 16 residues. CDR1 is ENHRY, CDR2 SYGVKD, per germline. V was clipped by 4 bases and J by 6 bases; unmatched bases: 9. In nucleotides, the CDR3 is TGTGCCATCAGTGGCCTGACAGGGGGCGATCTCAATGAGCAGTTCTTC. Translating it yields CAISGLTGGDLNEQFF.

CDR3 residues: CASSRPSGSVDEQFF. DNA of the CDR3: TGTGCCAGCAGCCGACCCAGCGGGAGTGTCGATGAGCAGTTCTTC. V is TRBV9 and J is TRBJ2-1; 8 bases line up with TRBD2. The V segment lost 4 bases and the J segment 8 bases; nucleotides outside the gene matches: 11. This CDR3 comprises 15 residues. Germline lookup yields CDR1 SGDLS and CDR2 YYNGEE.

This chain connects TRBV20-1 to TRBJ2-5; TRBD2 agrees at 11 bases. The junction had 10 bases not matched to a gene; V was cut back by 3 bases and J by 1 base. Germline CDR1 is DFQATT and CDR2 is SNEGSKA (reference sequence). The CDR3 runs 17 residues. CDR3 protein: CSASMVGLAGLQETQYF. CDR3 bases: TGCAGTGCTAGTATGGTCGGACTAGCGGGCCTCCAAGAGACCCAGTACTTC.

V usage is TRBV4-3 and J usage is TRBJ2-2; TRBD1 is a possible D gene (6 bases). V gave up 0 bases and J gave up 4 bases, with 12 bases separating them. Germline CDR1 LGHNA, CDR2 YSLEER. The CDR3 covers 16 residues. CDR3 coding DNA: TGCGCCAGCAGCCAAGAACCAGCAGGGGTCACCGGGGAGCTGTTTTTT. It specifies CASSQEPAGVTGELFF.

This chain connects TRBV5-6 to TRBJ2-7; tentatively, D is TRBD2 (6 bases). V shed 0 bases and J shed 7 bases, with 14 bases lying between them. CDR1 and CDR2 from the germline V gene are SGHDT and YYEEEE. This CDR3 region has 14 residues. The DNA for the CDR3 is TGTGCCAGCAGCTTGGATGGGGGGACTGGAGAGCAGTACTTC. Translation: CASSLDGGTGEQYF.

The V and J genes are TRBV6-4 and TRBJ2-1; TRBD1 matches 9 bases. With 5 bases clipped from V and 0 bases from J, the junction kept 2 bases outside the gene matches. The CDR3 has 15 amino acids. CDR1 is MRHNA and CDR2 is SNTAGT in the germline V gene. CDR3 in DNA: TGTGCCAGCAGTCCGGACAGGGGCTCCTACAATGAGCAGTTCTTC. It translates to CASSPDRGSYNEQFF.

This clone was observed a single time. The V call is TRBV28, the J call TRBJ1-1; 7 nucleotides match TRBD1. Germline V gene data show CDR1 as MDHEN and CDR2 as SYDVKM. The junction had 9 bases not matched to a gene; V was cut back by 5 bases and J by 0 bases. This CDR3 has 16 residues. CDR3 in amino acids: CASSNRGLEMNTEAFF. DNA of the CDR3: TGTGCCAGCAGTAACAGGGGACTGGAGATGAACACTGAAGCTTTCTTT.

This chain connects TRBV3-1 (or the pseudogene TRBV3-2) to TRBJ1-2; TRBD1 aligns across 9 bases. V lost 5 bases, J lost 5 bases, and 6 bases stayed unmatched. Germline CDR1 LGHDT, CDR2 YNNKEL (reference sequence). The CDR3 contains 14 residues. The CDR3 sequence: CASSLQGAQYGYTF. The CDR3 bases are TGTGCCAGCAGCTTACAGGGGGCTCAGTATGGCTACACCTTC.

The V and J genes are TRBV4-1 and TRBJ2-3, with 10 bases matching TRBD1. The V gene end was trimmed by 4 bases and the J gene end by 2 bases; junction bases not matched to a gene: 15. The CDR3 spans 19 residues. The germline gives CDR1 MGHRA, CDR2 YSYEKL. CDR3 coding DNA: TGCGCCAGCAGCCGCGGGGGTTTTCCGGGACAGGGGCCCACAGATACGCAGTATTTT. It yields the protein CASSRGGFPGQGPTDTQYF.

This clone was seen only once. V usage is TRBV15 and J usage is TRBJ1-1; D uncertain. V dropped 4 bases and J dropped 6 bases, with 15 bases sitting between them. The germline V gene has CDR1 LNHNV and CDR2 YYDKDF (reference sequence). There are 14 residues in the CDR3. DNA of the CDR3: TGTGCCACCAGCATGGGGAGCCTTTTTTCTGAAGCTTTCTTT. Translated, it gives CATSMGSLFSEAFF.

Details on this clone: Other DNA sequences in the same sample also yield this CDR3. The chain uses TRBV3-1 (or the pseudogene TRBV3-2) and TRBJ2-7, with TRBD2 matching 12 bases. J gave up 4 bases and V 2 bases, and 3 bases lay outside the gene matches. The CDR3 totals 15 residues. CDR1 LGHDT and CDR2 YNNKEL come from the germline V gene (reference sequence). CDR3 residues: CASSQRLAGVYEQYF. The CDR3 DNA is TGTGCCAGCAGCCAACGACTAGCGGGAGTTTACGAGCAGTACTTC.

CDR3 bases: TGCAGCGGGCAGGGGGCGACTGAAGCTTTCTTT. Encoded protein: CSGQGATEAFF. The chain uses TRBV29-1 and TRBJ1-1; 8 bases are shared with TRBD1. From germline, CDR1 is SQVTM and CDR2 ANQGSEA. V was clipped by 7 bases and J by 5 bases; unmatched bases: 3. CDR3 size: 11 residues. The full variable domain, with the rest looked up from reference TRBV29-1 and TRBJ1-1, is SAVISQKPSRDICQRGTSLTIQCQVDSQVTMMFWYRQQPGQSLTLIATANQGSEATYESGFVIDKFPISRPNLTFSTLTVSNMSPEDSSIYLCSGQGATEAFFGQGTRLTVV.

The chain uses TRBV5-4 and TRBJ1-1; D is uncertain. The CDR3 consists of 14 residues. Germline V gene sequence: CDR1 SGHNT, CDR2 YYREEE (reference sequence). Between the trimmed V and J ends, which lost 2 bases and 7 bases, there was a span of 15 bases. This chain's CDR3 is CASSLDLGRGEAFF. The CDR3 DNA is TGTGCCAGCAGCTTAGACCTGGGTCGGGGTGAAGCTTTCTTT.